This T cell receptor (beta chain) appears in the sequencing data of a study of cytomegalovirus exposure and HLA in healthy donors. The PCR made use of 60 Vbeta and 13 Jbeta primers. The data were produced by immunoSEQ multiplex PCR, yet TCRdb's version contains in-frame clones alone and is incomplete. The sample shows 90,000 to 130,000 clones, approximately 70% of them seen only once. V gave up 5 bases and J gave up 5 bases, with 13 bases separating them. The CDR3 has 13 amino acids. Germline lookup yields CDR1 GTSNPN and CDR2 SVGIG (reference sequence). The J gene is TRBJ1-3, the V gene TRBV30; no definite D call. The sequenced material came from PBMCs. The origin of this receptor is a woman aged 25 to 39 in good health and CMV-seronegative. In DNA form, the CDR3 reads TGTGCCTGGGTAGGAAGCGGGAGAAACACCATATATTTT. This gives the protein CAWVGSGRNTIYF. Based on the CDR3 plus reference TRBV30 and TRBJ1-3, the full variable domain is SQTIHQWPATLVQPVGSPLSLECTVEGTSNPNLYWYRQAAGRGLQLLFYSVGIGQISSEVPQNLSASRPQDRQFILSSKKLLLSDSGFYLCAWVGSGRNTIYFGEGSWLTVV.